Shown below are 30 T cell receptor beta chains from a single sample sequenced in a study of cytomegalovirus exposure and HLA in healthy donors. The PCR was carried out with 60 Vbeta primers and 13 Jbeta primers. Profiled with immunoSEQ multiplex PCR; TCRdb holds only in-frame clones, not every one. Of around 150,000 clones in the sample, about 61% were seen once. Sequencing was done on a sample of PBMCs. The origin of the receptors is a male donor in good health and CMV-seronegative.

This chain uses TRBV2 with TRBJ2-3; 15 bases are shared with TRBD2. V lost 5 bases and J lost 6; bases outside the gene matches: 3. Germline CDR1 is SNHLY and CDR2 is FYNNEI. The CDR3 length is 15 residues. The CDR3 loop reads CASSRGLAGGDTQYF. In nucleotides, the CDR3 is TGTGCCAGCAGTAGAGGACTAGCGGGGGGGGATACGCAGTATTTT.

The rearrangement joins TRBV6-5 to TRBJ1-6; the match to TRBD1 covers 7 bases. The CDR3 loop spans 14 amino acids. Germline-derived CDR1 and CDR2 are MNHEY and SVGAGI. After removal of 8 bases from V and 4 bases from J, the junction contained 5 bases not matched to a gene. This CDR3 reads CASVSGQYNSPLHF. DNA for the CDR3: TGTGCCAGCGTGTCGGGACAGTATAATTCACCCCTCCACTTT.

As concerns this clone: The sample contains more than one DNA sequence encoding this CDR3. This rearrangement joins TRBV9 to TRBJ1-1; D is possibly TRBD1 (5 bases). This CDR3 has 14 residues. V was shortened by 0 bases and J by 3 bases, with 9 bases between the two germline ends. Germline V gene data show CDR1 as SGDLS and CDR2 as YYNGEE. The CDR3 reads CASSVAAGDTEAFF. The DNA of the CDR3 is TGTGCCAGCAGCGTAGCGGCGGGGGACACTGAAGCTTTCTTT.

This clone was counted a few times. CDR3 sequence reads: CAGASRDTGSYEQYF. CDR3 nucleotide sequence: TGTGCCGGAGCATCCCGGGACACTGGCTCCTACGAGCAGTACTTC. The chain carries TRBV9 and TRBJ2-7; weak D call: TRBD1 (6 bases). Deletions cut 10 bases from V and 0 bases from J, with 20 bases between. Looked up from germline, CDR1 is SGDLS and CDR2 is YYNGEE. The CDR3 totals 15 residues.

In this sample, this clone turned up a few times. The chain has TRBV27 and TRBJ1-1, with D possibly matching TRBD1 (6 bases). Trimming shortened V by 5 bases and J by 4 bases, and 11 bases separated the two germline ends. CDR1 and CDR2 (germline): MNHEY, SMNVEV (reference sequence). The CDR3 runs to 13 residues. Here the CDR3 reads CASSLGQLTEAFF. The CDR3 bases are TGTGCCAGCAGTCTAGGACAGCTCACTGAAGCTTTCTTT.

The chain has TRBV19 and TRBJ2-7; 7 positions match TRBD1. V dropped 4 bases and J dropped 0; count of bases not matched to a gene: 6. Germline V gene data show CDR1 as LNHDA and CDR2 as SQIVND (reference sequence). The CDR3 covers 15 residues. This CDR3 reads CASSNGNRGSYEQYF. For the CDR3, the DNA is TGTGCCAGTAGTAACGGGAACAGGGGCTCCTACGAGCAGTACTTC.

V gene TRBV5-1 combines with J gene TRBJ2-5; 7 nucleotides agree with TRBD1. Trimming took 3 bases from V and 1 from J; bases not matched to a gene: 6. The CDR3 loop spans 15 amino acids. Looked up from germline, CDR1 is SGHRS and CDR2 is YFSETQ. The CDR3 DNA reads TGCGCCAGCAGCTCGGGACAGTGGCCCCAAGAGACCCAGTACTTC. As protein: CASSSGQWPQETQYF.

The chain joins TRBV28 to TRBJ1-2, with unresolved D. Germline assignment: CDR1 MDHEN and CDR2 SYDVKM. Trimming stripped 4 bases from V and 4 bases from J, with 19 bases between. CDR3 size: 16 residues. CDR3 in DNA: TGTGCCAGCAGTTCTCCCCTCCGGGTGGGAGGCTATGGCTACACCTTC. Translated, it gives CASSSPLRVGGYGYTF.

This clone was counted a few times. The J gene is TRBJ2-1, the V gene TRBV4-3, with TRBD1 matching over 9 bases. Germline CDR1 and CDR2: LGHNA and YSLEER. The CDR3 has 17 residues. V lost 4 bases, J lost 0 bases, and 7 bases stayed unmatched. CDR3 sequence reads: CASSPRTGVSSYNEQFF. The CDR3 coding sequence is TGCGCCAGCAGCCCTCGGACAGGGGTTAGCTCCTACAATGAGCAGTTCTTC.

The V and J genes are TRBV27 and TRBJ1-5, with D perhaps TRBD1 (6 bases). V was pared by 3 bases and J by 4 bases, with 10 bases between. The germline CDR1 and CDR2 sequences are MNHEY and SMNVEV (reference sequence). CDR3 size: 14 residues. The DNA of the CDR3 is TGTGCCAGCAGTTTCGCAGGGGCAAATCAGCCCCAGCATTTT. The encoded protein is CASSFAGANQPQHF.

A single count supports this clone. The chain joins TRBV19 to TRBJ1-3; D remains ambiguous. The V end was cut by 0 bases, the J end by 7 bases, with 25 bases between. Germline CDR1 reads LNHDA; CDR2 reads SQIVND (reference sequence). This CDR3 contains 19 residues. The CDR3 nucleotides read TGTGCCAGTAGTATAGATTTGGACGTCCTCGGGGTTTGGGCCAACACCATATATTTT. This codes for CASSIDLDVLGVWANTIYF.

The V gene is TRBV27, the J gene TRBJ1-6; the D is unclear. V shed 7 bases and J shed 0 bases, with 13 bases lying between them. This CDR3 comprises 16 residues. The V gene's germline CDR1 is MNHEY and CDR2 SMNVEV (reference sequence). CDR3 sequence: CASTFRWSSYNSPLHF. In nucleotides, the CDR3 is TGTGCCAGCACTTTCCGGTGGAGCTCCTATAATTCACCCCTCCACTTT.

This clone was seen a handful of times. The V call is TRBV14, the J call TRBJ1-4, with D unclear. CDR3 length: 15 amino acids. The V gene's germline CDR1 is SGHDN and CDR2 FVKESK. Trimming took off 6 bases at V and 8 bases at J, with 19 bases between the two ends. In DNA form, the CDR3 reads TGTGCCAGCAGTGGGTCCTTGAGGGCGCGGGAAAAACTGTTTTTT. This gives the protein CASSGSLRAREKLFF.

The chain has TRBV2 and TRBJ2-1; TRBD2 might be the D (5 bases). Trimming cost V 5 bases and J 4 bases, with 9 bases left between them. CDR1 is SNHLY, CDR2 FYNNEI, per germline. The CDR3 extends over 13 amino acids. The CDR3 region is CASSRTSYNEQFF. The CDR3 DNA sequence: TGTGCCAGCAGTAGGACTTCTTACAATGAGCAGTTCTTC.

CDR3 loop: CASSFRGRSSYEQYF. DNA of the CDR3: TGTGCCAGCAGCTTTAGGGGCAGGAGCTCCTACGAGCAGTACTTC. The chain couples TRBV13 to TRBJ2-7; weak D call: TRBD1 (5 bases). The CDR3 spans 15 residues. Germline CDR1 reads PRHDT; CDR2 reads FYEKMQ (reference sequence). V was clipped by 3 bases and J by 0 bases, with 12 bases between them.

There are a few counts of this clone. The V gene is TRBV18, the J gene TRBJ1-6, with TRBD1 matching over 9 bases. This CDR3 has 13 residues. Germline CDR1 KGHSH, CDR2 LQKENI. The V segment lost 3 bases and the J segment 12 bases; nucleotides outside the gene matches: 3. The DNA for the CDR3 is TGTGCCAGCTCACCCCGGGACAGGGAACCCCTCCACTTT. As protein: CASSPRDREPLHF. Full variable domain (remainder filled in from reference TRBV18 and TRBJ1-6): NAGVMQNPRHLVRRRGQEARLRCSPMKGHSHVYWYRQLPEEGLKFMVYLQKENIIDESGMPKERFSAEFPKEGPSILRIQQVVRGDSAAYFCASSPRDREPLHFGNGTRLTVT.

This clone was seen a few times. The chain links TRBV9 to TRBJ1-1; 8 nucleotides align to TRBD1. The CDR3 covers 16 residues. V shed 4 bases, J shed 4 bases, and the junction held 12 bases outside the gene matches. Germline V gene sequence: CDR1 SGDLS, CDR2 YYNGEE. CDR3 residues: CASSSWTGRKGTEAFF. The CDR3 DNA is TGTGCCAGCAGCTCATGGACAGGGAGAAAGGGCACTGAAGCTTTCTTT.

Only a few counts were recorded for this clone. The chain recombines TRBV13 with TRBJ2-3; 9 nucleotides agree with TRBD1. Germline values: CDR1 PRHDT, CDR2 FYEKMQ (reference sequence). The CDR3 extends over 14 amino acids. V gave up 5 bases and J gave up 5 bases; unmatched junction bases: 5. The CDR3, as DNA: TGTGCCAGCAGCAGATACAGGGGGCAAGATACGCAGTATTTT. As protein: CASSRYRGQDTQYF.

The chain employs TRBV5-1 and TRBJ2-7; 8 nucleotides match TRBD2. CDR3 size: 14 residues. Germline V gives CDR1 SGHRS, CDR2 YFSETQ. Trimming removed 4 bases from V and 3 bases from J; junction bases left unmatched: 6. The CDR3 reads CASSIGGEHYEQYF. The CDR3 DNA reads as TGCGCCAGCAGCATCGGGGGGGAGCACTACGAGCAGTACTTC.

The chain carries TRBV5-6 and TRBJ2-1; the match to TRBD1 covers 9 bases. V trimming: 3 bases; J trimming: 6 bases; junction bases outside the gene matches: 4. This CDR3 region has 14 residues. Per germline, CDR1 SGHDT and CDR2 YYEEEE. This CDR3 reads CASSWDRVINEQFF. For the CDR3, the DNA is TGTGCCAGCAGCTGGGACAGGGTGATCAATGAGCAGTTCTTC.

The gene calls are TRBV6-5 and TRBJ1-2; 7 nucleotides align to TRBD1. With 5 bases clipped from V and 4 bases from J, the junction kept 10 bases outside the gene matches. This CDR3 has 15 amino acids. The germline V gene encodes CDR1 MNHEY and CDR2 SVGAGI. The chain's CDR3 is CASSPGQDKGYGYTF. For the CDR3, the DNA is TGTGCCAGCAGTCCTGGACAGGACAAAGGCTATGGCTACACCTTC.

About this clone itself: Within the sample, other DNA sequences also encode this same CDR3. The rearrangement uses TRBV28 and TRBJ1-6, with D perhaps matching TRBD1 (5 bases). The CDR3 sequence is 13 residues long. V was cut by 4 bases and J by 10 bases, with 11 bases left in between. Germline values: CDR1 MDHEN, CDR2 SYDVKM. The CDR3 loop reads CASSSGLESPLHF. The CDR3 DNA reads TGTGCCAGCAGTTCGGGACTAGAGTCACCCCTCCACTTT.

The genes are TRBV7-9 and TRBJ2-5; 7 bases agree with TRBD1. Trimming cost V 5 bases and J 5 bases; bases outside gene matches: 8. From germline, CDR1 is SEHNR and CDR2 FQNEAQ (reference sequence). The CDR3 is 14 residues long. The CDR3 sequence is CASSPRTGRETQYF. CDR3 DNA sequence: TGTGCCAGCAGCCCAAGGACAGGTCGGGAGACCCAGTACTTC.

This clone appeared a few times. The rearrangement uses TRBV5-4 and TRBJ1-4, with D perhaps TRBD1 (6 bases). This CDR3 region has 15 residues. Per the germline V gene, CDR1 is SGHNT and CDR2 is YYREEE (reference sequence). Trimming shortened V by 2 bases and J by 8 bases, and 16 bases separated the two germline ends. CDR3 region: CASSLQGYAMEKLFF. Written as DNA, the CDR3 is TGTGCCAGCAGCTTACAGGGTTATGCGATGGAAAAACTGTTTTTT. The complete variable domain, with remaining parts taken from reference TRBV5-4 and TRBJ1-4, reads ETGVTQSPTHLIKTRGQQVTLRCSSQSGHNTVSWYQQALGQGPQFIFQYYREEENGRGNFPPRFSGLQFPNYSSELNVNALELDDSALYLCASSLQGYAMEKLFFGSGTQLSVL.

The chain joins TRBV7-6 to TRBJ2-7; maybe TRBD1 (7 bases). CDR3 length: 14 residues. The germline V gene encodes CDR1 SGHVS and CDR2 FNYEAQ. V gave up 1 base and J gave up 4 bases, with 11 bases separating them. In DNA form, the CDR3 reads TGTGCCAGCAGCTTAGGGGCAGGGGGGTACGAGCAGTACTTC. It codes for CASSLGAGGYEQYF.

A note on this clone: A junction end diverges from the germline sequence, so it may reflect a read error. The chain has TRBV7-9 and TRBJ1-1, with TRBD1 as a possible D gene (5 bases). Germline V gives CDR1 SEHNR, CDR2 FQNEAQ (reference sequence). The CDR3 is made up of 16 amino acids. CDR3 nucleotides: TGTTCCAGCAGCTTAACGGGGGGACGGGATAACACTGAAGCTTTCTTT. Its translation: CSSSLTGGRDNTEAFF.

V is TRBV28 and J is TRBJ2-7, with a weak D call TRBD1 (5 bases). The CDR3 consists of 13 residues. Trimming pared 5 bases from V and 6 bases from J, leaving 14 bases between. From germline, CDR1 is MDHEN and CDR2 SYDVKM. CDR3 DNA: TGTGCCAGCAGTGGGGCCCCCCGGAGCGAGCAGTACTTC. Residues: CASSGAPRSEQYF.

The genes are TRBV27 and TRBJ2-5, with 7 bases fitting TRBD1. V shed 5 bases and J 2 bases; nucleotides not matched to a gene: 8. Germline V gives CDR1 MNHEY, CDR2 SMNVEV (reference sequence). This CDR3 is built from 15 residues. The chain's CDR3 is CASSDLGRGQETQYF. The CDR3 region has the DNA TGTGCCAGCAGTGACCTCGGCAGGGGGCAAGAGACCCAGTACTTC.

CDR3 nucleotide sequence: TGTGCCAGTACCGACAGACGGTTGAACACCGGGGAGCTGTTTTTT. Protein sequence: CASTDRRLNTGELFF. V usage is TRBV19 and J usage is TRBJ2-2; D is possibly TRBD1 (5 bases). Trimming removed 7 bases from V and 1 base from J, with 13 bases in between. The CDR3 runs to 15 residues. CDR1 LNHDA and CDR2 SQIVND come from the germline V gene (reference sequence).

The chain carries TRBV7-9 and TRBJ1-4; 10 bases line up with TRBD1. CDR1 is SEHNR and CDR2 is FQNEAQ in the germline V gene (reference sequence). The trim removed 5 bases at V and 5 bases at J, leaving 11 bases unmatched. The CDR3 is 17 residues long. CDR3 in amino acids: CASSPSRDRGRNEKLFF. CDR3 bases: TGTGCCAGCAGCCCTTCCCGGGACAGGGGTCGAAATGAAAAACTGTTTTTT.